Listed here are 25 T cell receptor beta chains from one sample, sequenced in a study of blood T cell repertoires in COVID-19. Profiled with immunoSEQ multiplex PCR; TCRdb holds only in-frame clones, not every one. The table includes 180,000 or so clones, 85% to 90% detected once. The sample consisted of peripheral blood. All receptors derive from an older woman with acute or convalescent COVID-19.

V gene TRBV19 combines with J gene TRBJ1-3, with TRBD1 as a possible D gene (6 bases). The CDR3 is 16 amino acids. V was shortened by 7 bases and J by 0 bases, with 16 bases between the two germline ends. The germline V gene has CDR1 LNHDA and CDR2 SQIVND (reference sequence). CDR3 protein: CASTKQGLNSGNTIYF. The CDR3 DNA reads as TGTGCCAGTACCAAACAGGGACTAAACTCTGGAAACACCATATATTTT.

The genes are TRBV13 and TRBJ2-1; 10 bases fit TRBD2. In germline, CDR1 is PRHDT, CDR2 FYEKMQ (reference sequence). V trimming: 4 bases; J trimming: 6 bases; junction bases outside the gene matches: 6. The length of the CDR3 is 15 residues. In DNA, the CDR3 is TGTGCCAGCAGCTCCGAGCGGGAGGGTCGCAATGAGCAGTTCTTC. Translating gives CASSSEREGRNEQFF.

The chain recombines TRBV7-2 with TRBJ2-5; 9 positions agree with TRBD2. In germline, CDR1 is SGHTA, CDR2 FQGNSA. Trimming took 7 bases from V and 4 from J; bases not matched to a gene: 13. This CDR3 comprises 16 residues. The CDR3: CASNPSGERLRETQYF. CDR3 in DNA: TGTGCCAGCAACCCTAGCGGGGAGAGACTCAGAGAGACCCAGTACTTC.

The rearrangement joins TRBV7-6 to TRBJ2-1, with 12 bases aligning to TRBD2. V trimming: 5 bases; J trimming: 9 bases; junction bases outside the gene matches: 8. The CDR3 covers 15 residues. The germline CDR1 and CDR2 sequences are SGHVS and FNYEAQ. The CDR3: CASSASLAGGGEQFF. CDR3 DNA: TGTGCCAGCAGCGCTTCACTAGCGGGAGGAGGTGAGCAGTTCTTC. The entire variable domain, with the rest obtained from reference TRBV7-6 and TRBJ2-1, is as follows: GAGVSQSPRYKVTKRGQDVALRCDPISGHVSLYWYRQALGQGPEFLTYFNYEAQQDKSGLPNDRFSAERPEGSISTLTIQRTEQRDSAMYRCASSASLAGGGEQFFGPGTRLTVL.

V gene TRBV7-8 combines with J gene TRBJ2-3, with 12 bases lining up with TRBD2. V lost 0 bases, J lost 8 bases, and 9 bases stayed unmatched. Germline V gives CDR1 SGHVS, CDR2 FQNEAQ. The CDR3 has 17 residues. The CDR3 DNA follows: TGTGCCAGCAGCTTAGCGGCTAGCGGGAGGGCGGGGGCTACGCAGTATTTT. Its protein is CASSLAASGRAGATQYF.

J is TRBJ1-2 and V is TRBV6-1, with 9 bases matching TRBD1. The CDR3 totals 14 residues. With 3 bases clipped from V and 7 bases from J, the junction kept 6 bases outside the gene matches. CDR1 MNHNS and CDR2 SASEGT come from the germline V gene. This chain's CDR3 is CASSDRDRVSGYTF. The CDR3 region has the DNA TGTGCCAGCAGTGACCGGGACAGGGTCTCTGGCTACACCTTC.

The J gene is TRBJ2-1, the V gene TRBV7-8; TRBD2 agrees at 11 bases. V was clipped by 2 bases and J by 4 bases; unmatched bases: 4. The CDR3 runs 16 residues. Germline V gene sequence: CDR1 SGHVS, CDR2 FQNEAQ. This CDR3 is CASSLSTSGTYNEQFF. CDR3 in DNA: TGTGCCAGCAGCTTATCGACTAGCGGGACGTACAATGAGCAGTTCTTC.

This clone turned up a few times. This chain uses TRBV7-3 with TRBJ1-1, with D hard to call. V lost 8 bases, J lost 4 bases, and 17 bases lay in between. This CDR3 is built from 14 residues. CDR1 is SGHTA, CDR2 FQGTGA, per germline. As DNA, the CDR3 is TGTGCCAGCTCCGAGGGCCCCCAGAGCACTGAAGCTTTCTTT. Amino acid sequence: CASSEGPQSTEAFF. The full variable domain, rest sourced from reference TRBV7-3 and TRBJ1-1, is GAGVSQTPSNKVTEKGKYVELRCDPISGHTALYWYRQSLGQGPEFLIYFQGTGAADDSGLPNDRFFAVRPEGSVSTLKIQRTERGDSAVYLCASSEGPQSTEAFFGQGTRLTVV.

The V call is TRBV6-1, the J call TRBJ1-6; D perhaps matches TRBD1 (5 bases). V lost 4 bases and J 0 bases, leaving 13 bases between the germline ends. CDR1 is MNHNS, CDR2 SASEGT, per germline. There are 17 residues in the CDR3. The CDR3 loop is CASSGGRGSSYNSPLHF. CDR3 coding DNA: TGTGCCAGCAGTGGCGGGCGGGGGAGCTCCTATAATTCACCCCTCCACTTT.

CDR3 DNA sequence: TGTGCCAGCAGGGACAGGGGGACGCGGGGAAACACCATATATTTT. Protein: CASRDRGTRGNTIYF. The rearrangement uses TRBV6-5 and TRBJ1-3, with TRBD1 matching 10 bases. Trimming at V came to 6 bases and at J to 4 bases, leaving 6 bases not matched to a gene. From germline, CDR1 is MNHEY and CDR2 SVGAGI. The CDR3 runs 15 residues.

DNA of the CDR3: TGTGCCAGCAGCTTGGCGGGACTAGCGGGAGTGCAGGAGCAGTTCTTC. Its protein is CASSLAGLAGVQEQFF. This chain uses TRBV5-4 with TRBJ2-1; 14 bases are a match to TRBD2. The length of the CDR3 is 16 residues. Germline V gene lookup returns CDR1 SGHNT and CDR2 YYREEE (reference sequence). The junction had 6 bases not matched to a gene; V was cut back by 0 bases and J by 10 bases. The full variable domain, with the rest looked up from reference TRBV5-4 and TRBJ2-1, is ETGVTQSPTHLIKTRGQQVTLRCSSQSGHNTVSWYQQALGQGPQFIFQYYREEENGRGNFPPRFSGLQFPNYSSELNVNALELDDSALYLCASSLAGLAGVQEQFFGPGTRLTVL.

V usage is TRBV7-3 and J usage is TRBJ2-2, with a tentative D call TRBD2 (5 bases). Germline CDR1 reads SGHTA; CDR2 reads FQGTGA. This CDR3 comprises 16 residues. Trimming cost V 5 bases and J 5 bases, with 18 bases left between them. The CDR3 DNA reads TGTGCCAGCAGCCCAACCCAACAGCGCGGGACCGGGGAGCTGTTTTTT. The encoded protein is CASSPTQQRGTGELFF.

The chain recombines TRBV2 with TRBJ1-4; no clear D. Germline CDR1 and CDR2: SNHLY and FYNNEI. The V and J ends lost 8 bases and 2 bases respectively, with 12 bases between them. The CDR3 loop spans 14 amino acids. The CDR3, as DNA: TGTGCCAGCTCTGTCCAGGTTACTAATGAAAAACTGTTTTTT. Translation gives CASSVQVTNEKLFF.

The chain couples TRBV5-6 to TRBJ1-6, with D hard to call. This CDR3 comprises 14 residues. The germline V gene encodes CDR1 SGHDT and CDR2 YYEEEE. Trimming removed 4 bases from V and 5 bases from J, with 10 bases in between. The DNA of the CDR3 is TGTGCCAGCAGCGGCGGGTCCCATAATTCACCCCTCCACTTT. Its protein product is CASSGGSHNSPLHF.

This chain connects TRBV6-1 to TRBJ1-1; D is uncertain. The CDR3 has 15 residues. V was clipped by 0 bases and J by 4 bases, with 12 bases between them. The germline V gene encodes CDR1 MNHNS and CDR2 SASEGT. The CDR3 sequence is CASSEARGLGTEAFF. In DNA, the CDR3 is TGTGCCAGCAGTGAAGCGCGAGGCCTCGGCACTGAAGCTTTCTTT.

The rearrangement joins TRBV27 to TRBJ1-4; D perhaps matches TRBD1 (6 bases). Per germline, CDR1 MNHEY and CDR2 SMNVEV (reference sequence). The CDR3 has 17 residues. V lost 3 bases, J lost 0 bases, and 14 bases lay in between. CDR3 in amino acids: CASSLKGQFATNEKLFF. The CDR3 DNA follows: TGTGCCAGCAGTTTGAAAGGACAGTTTGCAACTAATGAAAAACTGTTTTTT. The entire variable domain, with the rest obtained from reference TRBV27 and TRBJ1-4, is as follows: EAQVTQNPRYLITVTGKKLTVTCSQNMNHEYMSWYRQDPGLGLRQIYYSMNVEVTDKGDVPEGYKVSRKEKRNFPLILESPSPNQTSLYFCASSLKGQFATNEKLFFGSGTQLSVL.

J is TRBJ1-2 and V is TRBV5-1; D is ambiguous. Deletions cut 4 bases from V and 1 base from J, with 17 bases between. Germline CDR1 is SGHRS and CDR2 is YFSETQ. This CDR3 region has 16 residues. The CDR3: CASSPGERFVNYGYTF. CDR3 sequence (DNA): TGCGCCAGCAGCCCTGGGGAGCGATTCGTTAACTATGGCTACACCTTC.

This clone was observed a few times. Sequence at one end of the junction differs from germline and may be a read error. The chain uses TRBV2 and TRBJ1-2; 10 nucleotides align to TRBD1. The CDR3 contains 12 residues. Germline CDR1 reads SNHLY; CDR2 reads FYNNEI. In nucleotides, the CDR3 is TGTGCCAGCAGTGAAAGTGGACAGGGGGTGCTCTTC. Protein sequence: CASSESGQGVLF.

The chain combines TRBV18 with TRBJ2-2; 14 nucleotides match TRBD2. CDR3 length equals 18 residues. CDR1 is KGHSH, CDR2 LQKENI, per germline. Unmatched junction bases numbered 6, after V lost 6 bases and J lost 0 bases. CDR3 in amino acids: CASSPLGLAGANTGELFF. The CDR3 DNA reads TGTGCCAGCTCCCCCTTGGGACTAGCGGGAGCGAACACCGGGGAGCTGTTTTTT.

This chain connects TRBV10-2 to TRBJ2-7; no clear D. V lost 6 bases, J lost 1 base, and 13 bases lay in between. Looked up from germline, CDR1 is WSHSY and CDR2 is SAAADI. The CDR3 totals 14 residues. DNA for the CDR3: TGCGCCAGCAGAGCTGGAGTAGGTTCCTACGAGCAGTACTTC. This sequence encodes CASRAGVGSYEQYF.

The chain carries TRBV20-1 and TRBJ2-5; D not resolved. This CDR3 has 12 residues. CDR1 and CDR2 from the germline V gene are DFQATT and SNEGSKA (reference sequence). V dropped 3 bases and J dropped 0 bases, with 5 bases sitting between them. CDR3 sequence: CSASLNQETQYF. The DNA for the CDR3 is TGCAGTGCTAGTCTTAACCAAGAGACCCAGTACTTC.

In its sample, this clone was seen a few times. The rearrangement links TRBV5-1 to TRBJ1-6; TRBD1 matches at 8 bases. The germline V gene encodes CDR1 SGHRS and CDR2 YFSETQ. The CDR3 extends over 15 amino acids. Unmatched junction bases numbered 2, after V lost 0 bases and J lost 6 bases. CDR3 sequence: CASSLDRGTNSPLHF. In DNA form, the CDR3 reads TGCGCCAGCAGCTTGGACAGGGGGACTAATTCACCCCTCCACTTT.

The chain links TRBV5-1 to TRBJ1-5; unclear D gene. The CDR3 is 13 residues long. The germline V gene encodes CDR1 SGHRS and CDR2 YFSETQ. Trimming removed 4 bases at V and 4 bases at J, with 9 bases between. The CDR3 loop is CASSRSGNQPQHF. The DNA of the CDR3 is TGCGCCAGCAGCCGTAGCGGGAATCAGCCCCAGCATTTT.

V and J are TRBV29-1 and TRBJ2-3; D gene ambiguous. CDR1 is SQVTM, CDR2 ANQGSEA, per germline. CDR3 size: 10 residues. Trimming cost V 4 bases and J 9 bases, with 8 bases left between them. CDR3 DNA: TGCAGCGTTGGGTTAGAGACGCAGTATTTT. It encodes CSVGLETQYF.

The rearrangement joins TRBV9 to TRBJ2-2; 7 bases fit TRBD2. Trimming cost V 7 bases and J 3 bases; bases outside gene matches: 6. The CDR3 totals 14 residues. CDR1 SGDLS and CDR2 YYNGEE come from the germline V gene. The CDR3 DNA follows: TGTGCCAGCCGGGCGGGAGCCGACACCGGGGAGCTGTTTTTT. It codes for CASRAGADTGELFF.